This TCR beta chain was recorded in a study of blood T cell repertoires in COVID-19. Generated by immunoSEQ multiplex PCR, the TCRdb table keeps only in-frame clones and is missing some. The sample contains roughly 250,000 clones, roughly 93% of which appear only once. Categorization into cohorts depended on clinical history that participants reported. The CDR3 has 15 amino acids. Losses at the gene ends were 1 base for V and 10 bases for J; bases not matched to a gene: 10. CDR1 and CDR2 (germline): SGHAT, FQNNGV. The sample taken for sequencing was PBMCs or T cells enriched from blood (not recorded which). The receptor was derived from a woman aged 40 to 50 with acute COVID-19. The V call is TRBV11-2, the J call TRBJ1-5; 7 bases map to TRBD1. The CDR3 DNA is TGTGCCAGCAGCTTAGGGGACAGTAATGCCCATCCCCAGCATTTT. Its protein is CASSLGDSNAHPQHF.